This T cell receptor beta chain was recorded in a study of identical twins. Study observations and caveats: In beta out-of-frame sequences, the excess sharing between twins was weaker. There was an excess of low generation probability in the out-of-frame alpha sequences that twins shared.

A universal primer binding site was introduced by template switching. The final cDNA contained unique molecular identifiers. TCRdb analysed the 5' RACE reads with MiXCR anew, one entry per CDR3 protein. The sample shows about 660,000 distinct CDR3 sequences, around 8.6% of them seen only once. Per the germline V gene, CDR1 is LGHDT and CDR2 is YNNKEL (reference sequence). The CDR3 sequence is 16 residues long. J gave up 4 bases and V 3 bases, and 11 bases lay outside the gene matches. This clonotype was detected only a few times. The antigen remains undetermined. This sample was also put to use in a study of yellow fever vaccine responses in identical twins.

This receptor was identified in a young woman in good health. Source material: PBMCs. The rearrangement uses TRBV3-1 and TRBJ1-2; 7 positions match TRBD1. As DNA, the CDR3 is TGTGCCAGCAGCCACAACCCCCAGGGGGGGTCCTATGGCTACACCTTC. Translation gives CASSHNPQGGSYGYTF.